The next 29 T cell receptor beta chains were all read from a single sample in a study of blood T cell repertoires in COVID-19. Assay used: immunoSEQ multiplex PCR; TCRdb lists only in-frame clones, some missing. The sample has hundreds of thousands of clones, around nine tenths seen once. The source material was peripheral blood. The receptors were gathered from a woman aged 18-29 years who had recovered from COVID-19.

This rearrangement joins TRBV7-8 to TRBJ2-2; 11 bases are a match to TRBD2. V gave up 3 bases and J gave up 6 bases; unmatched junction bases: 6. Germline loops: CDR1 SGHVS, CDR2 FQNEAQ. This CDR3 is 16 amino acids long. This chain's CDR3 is CASSFTSGSRAGELFF. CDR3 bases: TGTGCCAGCAGCTTTACTAGCGGGAGTCGGGCCGGGGAGCTGTTTTTT.

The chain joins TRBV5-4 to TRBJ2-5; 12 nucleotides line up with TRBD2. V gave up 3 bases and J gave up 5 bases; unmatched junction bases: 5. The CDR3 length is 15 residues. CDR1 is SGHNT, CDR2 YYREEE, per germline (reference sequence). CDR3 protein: CASSSGLAGRETQYF. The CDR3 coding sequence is TGTGCCAGCAGCTCAGGACTAGCGGGAAGGGAGACCCAGTACTTC.

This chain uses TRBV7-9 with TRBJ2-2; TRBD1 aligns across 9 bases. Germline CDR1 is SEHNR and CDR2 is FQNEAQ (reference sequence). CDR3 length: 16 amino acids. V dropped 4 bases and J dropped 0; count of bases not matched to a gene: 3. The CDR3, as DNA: TGTGCCAGCAGCTCGACAGGGGGTGCGAACACCGGGGAGCTGTTTTTT. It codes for CASSSTGGANTGELFF.

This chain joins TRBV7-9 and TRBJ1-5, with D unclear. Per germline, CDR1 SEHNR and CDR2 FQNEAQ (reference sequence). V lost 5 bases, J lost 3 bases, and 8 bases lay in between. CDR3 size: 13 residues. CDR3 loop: CASSRNSNQPQHF. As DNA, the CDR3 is TGTGCCAGCAGCCGAAACTCCAATCAGCCCCAGCATTTT.

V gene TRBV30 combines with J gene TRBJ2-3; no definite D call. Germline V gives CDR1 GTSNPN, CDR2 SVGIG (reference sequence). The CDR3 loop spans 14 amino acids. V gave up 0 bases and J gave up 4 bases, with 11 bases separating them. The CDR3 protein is CAWSVQLSADTQYF. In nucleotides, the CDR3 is TGTGCCTGGAGTGTACAGCTGAGTGCAGATACGCAGTATTTT.

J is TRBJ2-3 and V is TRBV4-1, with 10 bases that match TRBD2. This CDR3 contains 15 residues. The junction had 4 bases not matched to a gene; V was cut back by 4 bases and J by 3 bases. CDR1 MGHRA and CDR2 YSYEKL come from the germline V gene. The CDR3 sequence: CASSPSGRLTDTQYF. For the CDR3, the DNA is TGCGCCAGCAGCCCTAGCGGGAGATTGACAGATACGCAGTATTTT.

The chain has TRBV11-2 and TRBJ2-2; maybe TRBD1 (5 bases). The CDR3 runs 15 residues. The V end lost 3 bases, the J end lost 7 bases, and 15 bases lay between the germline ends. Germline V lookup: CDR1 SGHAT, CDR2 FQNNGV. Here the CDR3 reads CASSFLVGAGGELFF. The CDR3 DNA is TGTGCCAGCAGCTTCTTGGTAGGGGCTGGCGGGGAGCTGTTTTTT.

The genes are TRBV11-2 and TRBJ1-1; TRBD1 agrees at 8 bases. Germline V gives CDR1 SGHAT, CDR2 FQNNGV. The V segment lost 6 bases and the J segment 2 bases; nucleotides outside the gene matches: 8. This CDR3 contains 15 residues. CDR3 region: CASRKNTGGNTEAFF. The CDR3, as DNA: TGTGCCAGCAGGAAAAATACAGGGGGTAACACTGAAGCTTTCTTT.

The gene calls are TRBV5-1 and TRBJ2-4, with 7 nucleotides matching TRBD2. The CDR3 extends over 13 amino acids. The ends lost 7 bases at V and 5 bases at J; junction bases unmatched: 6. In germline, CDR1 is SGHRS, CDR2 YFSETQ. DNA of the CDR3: TGCGCCAGCGGAGTAGCGGGCGAAAACATTCAGTACTTC. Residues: CASGVAGENIQYF.

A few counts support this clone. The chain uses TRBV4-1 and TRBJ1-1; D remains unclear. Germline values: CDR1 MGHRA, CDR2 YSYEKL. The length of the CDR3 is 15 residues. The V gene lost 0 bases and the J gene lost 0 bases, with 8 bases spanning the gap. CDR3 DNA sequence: TGCGCCAGCAGCCAAGATTTATCAGTGAACACTGAAGCTTTCTTT. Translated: CASSQDLSVNTEAFF.

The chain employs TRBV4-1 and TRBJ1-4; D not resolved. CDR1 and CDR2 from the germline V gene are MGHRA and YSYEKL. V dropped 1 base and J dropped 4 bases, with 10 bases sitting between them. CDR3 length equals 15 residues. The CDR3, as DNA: TGCGCCAGCAGCCAAGTAGTGGGCCTTAATGAAAAACTGTTTTTT. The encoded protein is CASSQVVGLNEKLFF.

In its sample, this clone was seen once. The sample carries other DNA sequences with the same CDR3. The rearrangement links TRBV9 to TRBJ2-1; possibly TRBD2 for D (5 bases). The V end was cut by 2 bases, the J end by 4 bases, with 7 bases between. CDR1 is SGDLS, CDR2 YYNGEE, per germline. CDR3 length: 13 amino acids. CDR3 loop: CASSVSGYNEQFF. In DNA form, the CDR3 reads TGTGCCAGCAGCGTGAGCGGTTACAATGAGCAGTTCTTC.

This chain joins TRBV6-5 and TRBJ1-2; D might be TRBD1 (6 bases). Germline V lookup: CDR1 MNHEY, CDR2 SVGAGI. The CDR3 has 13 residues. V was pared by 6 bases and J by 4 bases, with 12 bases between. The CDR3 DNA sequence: TGTGCCAGCAGCCCGGGACACCTCTATGGCTACACCTTC. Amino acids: CASSPGHLYGYTF.

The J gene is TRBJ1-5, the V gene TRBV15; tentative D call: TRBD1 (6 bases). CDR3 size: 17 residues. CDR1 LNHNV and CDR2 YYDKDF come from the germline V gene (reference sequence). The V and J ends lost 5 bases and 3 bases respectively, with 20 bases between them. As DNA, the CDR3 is TGTGCCACCAGCCTAGGCCGTGGGGGCTATAACAATCAGCCCCAGCATTTT. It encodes CATSLGRGGYNNQPQHF.

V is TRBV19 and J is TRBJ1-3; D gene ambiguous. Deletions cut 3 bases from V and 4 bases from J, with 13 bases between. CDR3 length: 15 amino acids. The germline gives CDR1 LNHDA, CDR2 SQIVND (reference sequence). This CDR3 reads CASSIGPTKGNTIYF. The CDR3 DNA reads TGTGCCAGTAGTATCGGCCCGACAAAAGGAAACACCATATATTTT.

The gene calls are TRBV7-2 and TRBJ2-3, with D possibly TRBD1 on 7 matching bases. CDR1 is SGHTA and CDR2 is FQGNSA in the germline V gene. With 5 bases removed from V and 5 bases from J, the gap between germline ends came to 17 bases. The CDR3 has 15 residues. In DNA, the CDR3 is TGTGCCAGCAGCCGGCAGGGGGGATGGGGAGATACGCAGTATTTT. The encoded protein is CASSRQGGWGDTQYF.

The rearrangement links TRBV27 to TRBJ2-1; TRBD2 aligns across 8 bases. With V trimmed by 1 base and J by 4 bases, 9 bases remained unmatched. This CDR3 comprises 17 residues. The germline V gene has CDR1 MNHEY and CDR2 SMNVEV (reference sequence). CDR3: CASSLFEPSGSYNEQFF. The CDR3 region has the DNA TGTGCCAGCAGTTTATTCGAACCTAGCGGGTCTTACAATGAGCAGTTCTTC.

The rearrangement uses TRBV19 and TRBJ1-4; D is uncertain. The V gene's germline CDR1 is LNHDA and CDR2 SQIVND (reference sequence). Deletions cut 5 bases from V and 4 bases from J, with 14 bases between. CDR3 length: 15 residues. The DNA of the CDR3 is TGTGCCAGTAGTCTGAGTGGAGCCTTTAATGAAAAACTGTTTTTT. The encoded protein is CASSLSGAFNEKLFF.

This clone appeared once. The CDR3 protein is CASSRWQGNQPQHF. The CDR3, as DNA: TGTGCCAGCAGTAGGTGGCAGGGGAATCAGCCCCAGCATTTT. The rearrangement joins TRBV27 to TRBJ1-5, with D perhaps TRBD1 (6 bases). From germline, CDR1 is MNHEY and CDR2 SMNVEV (reference sequence). The V and J ends lost 5 bases and 4 bases respectively, with 12 bases between them. There are 14 residues in the CDR3.

CDR3 bases: TGTGCCAGCTCACCAGAGCGAGGGTCCTACGAGCAGTACGTC. Translating gives CASSPERGSYEQYV. The chain employs TRBV18 and TRBJ2-7, with D possibly matching TRBD2 (5 bases). CDR1 KGHSH and CDR2 LQKENI come from the germline V gene. Trimming took off 2 bases at V and 1 base at J, with 9 bases between the two ends. The CDR3 sequence is 14 residues long.

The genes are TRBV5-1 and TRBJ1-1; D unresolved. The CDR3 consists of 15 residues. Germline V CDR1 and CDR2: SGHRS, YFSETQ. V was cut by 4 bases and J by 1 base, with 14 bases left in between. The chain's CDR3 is CASSPGFDTNTEAFF. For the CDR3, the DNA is TGCGCCAGCAGCCCGGGATTCGATACGAACACTGAAGCTTTCTTT.

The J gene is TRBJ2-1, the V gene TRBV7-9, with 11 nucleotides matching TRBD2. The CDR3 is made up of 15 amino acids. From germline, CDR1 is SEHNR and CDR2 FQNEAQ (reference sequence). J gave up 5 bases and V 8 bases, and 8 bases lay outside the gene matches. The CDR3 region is CASPPTSGMNNEQFF. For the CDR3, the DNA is TGTGCCAGCCCTCCGACTAGCGGGATGAACAATGAGCAGTTCTTC.

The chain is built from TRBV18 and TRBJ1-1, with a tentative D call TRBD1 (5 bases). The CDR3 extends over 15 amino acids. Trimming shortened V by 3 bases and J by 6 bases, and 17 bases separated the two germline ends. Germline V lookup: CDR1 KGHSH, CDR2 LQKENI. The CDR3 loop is CASSPQGLGGAEAFF. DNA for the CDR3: TGTGCCAGCTCACCCCAGGGTCTGGGCGGAGCTGAAGCTTTCTTT.

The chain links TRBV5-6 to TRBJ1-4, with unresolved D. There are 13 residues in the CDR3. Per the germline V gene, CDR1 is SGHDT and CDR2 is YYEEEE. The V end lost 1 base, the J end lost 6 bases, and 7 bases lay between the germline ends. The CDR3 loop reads CASSLLGDEKLFF. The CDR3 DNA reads TGTGCCAGCAGCTTGCTGGGAGATGAAAAACTGTTTTTT. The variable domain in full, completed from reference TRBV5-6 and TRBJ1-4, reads DAGVTQSPTHLIKTRGQQVTLRCSPKSGHDTVSWYQQALGQGPQFIFQYYEEEERQRGNFPDRFSGHQFPNYSSELNVNALLLGDSALYLCASSLLGDEKLFFGSGTQLSVL.

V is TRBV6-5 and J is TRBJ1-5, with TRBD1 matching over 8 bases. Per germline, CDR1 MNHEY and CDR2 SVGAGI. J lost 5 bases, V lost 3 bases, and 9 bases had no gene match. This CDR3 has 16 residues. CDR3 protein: CASSYGAGQGHQPQHF. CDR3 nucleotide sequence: TGTGCCAGCAGTTATGGGGCCGGACAGGGACATCAGCCCCAGCATTTT.

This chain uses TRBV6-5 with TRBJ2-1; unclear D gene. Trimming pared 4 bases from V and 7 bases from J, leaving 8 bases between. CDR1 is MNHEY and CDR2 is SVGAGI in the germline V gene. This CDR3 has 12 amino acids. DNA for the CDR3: TGTGCCAGCAGTTTAGACTGGAATGAGCAGTTCTTC. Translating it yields CASSLDWNEQFF.

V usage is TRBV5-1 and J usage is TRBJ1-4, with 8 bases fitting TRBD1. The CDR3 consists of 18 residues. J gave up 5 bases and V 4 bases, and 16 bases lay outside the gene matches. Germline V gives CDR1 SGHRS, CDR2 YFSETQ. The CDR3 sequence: CASSPLGDRTSINEKLFF. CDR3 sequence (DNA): TGCGCCAGCAGCCCGCTCGGGGACAGGACATCAATAAATGAAAAACTGTTTTTT.

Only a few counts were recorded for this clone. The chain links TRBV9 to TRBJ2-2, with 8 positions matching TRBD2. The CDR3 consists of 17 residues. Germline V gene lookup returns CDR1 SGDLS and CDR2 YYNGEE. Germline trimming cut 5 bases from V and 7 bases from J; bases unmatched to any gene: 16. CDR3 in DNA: TGTGCCAGCAGTAGCGGGGCGACTTTTGGGTGGGACGGGGAGCTGTTTTTT. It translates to CASSSGATFGWDGELFF. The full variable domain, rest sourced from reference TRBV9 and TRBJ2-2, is DSGVTQTPKHLITATGQRVTLRCSPRSGDLSVYWYQQSLDQGLQFLIQYYNGEERAKGNILERFSAQQFPDLHSELNLSSLELGDSALYFCASSSGATFGWDGELFFGEGSRLTVL.

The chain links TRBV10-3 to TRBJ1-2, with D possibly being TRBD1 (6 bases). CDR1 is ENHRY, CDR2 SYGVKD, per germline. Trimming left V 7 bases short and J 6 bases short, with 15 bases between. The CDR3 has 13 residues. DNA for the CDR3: TGTGCCATCAACCAGGGGCTAGGGAATGGCTACACCTTC. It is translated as CAINQGLGNGYTF.